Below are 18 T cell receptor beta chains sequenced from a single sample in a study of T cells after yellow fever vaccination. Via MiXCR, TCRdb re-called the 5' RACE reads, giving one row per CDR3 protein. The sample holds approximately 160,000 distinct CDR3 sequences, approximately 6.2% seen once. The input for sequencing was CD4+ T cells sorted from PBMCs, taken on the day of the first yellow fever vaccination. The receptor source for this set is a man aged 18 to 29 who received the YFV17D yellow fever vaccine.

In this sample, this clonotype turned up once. For the CDR3, the DNA is TGCAGTGCTAGACCGATCGACGGAGGGGGGTCCTACAATGAGCAGTTCTTC. Its translation is CSARPIDGGGSYNEQFF. The rearrangement joins TRBV20-1 to TRBJ2-1, with D perhaps being TRBD1 or TRBD2 (6 bases each). Trimming took 2 bases from V and 1 from J, leaving 18 bases between them. Germline CDR1 is DFQATT and CDR2 is SNEGSKA (reference sequence). The CDR3 length is 17 residues.

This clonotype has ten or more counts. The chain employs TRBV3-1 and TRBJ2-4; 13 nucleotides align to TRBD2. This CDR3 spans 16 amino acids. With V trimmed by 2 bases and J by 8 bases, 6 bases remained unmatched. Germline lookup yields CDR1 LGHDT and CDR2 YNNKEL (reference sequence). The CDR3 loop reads CASSQTSGGAGDIQYF. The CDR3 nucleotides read TGTGCCAGCAGCCAAACTAGCGGGGGGGCCGGGGACATTCAGTACTTC.

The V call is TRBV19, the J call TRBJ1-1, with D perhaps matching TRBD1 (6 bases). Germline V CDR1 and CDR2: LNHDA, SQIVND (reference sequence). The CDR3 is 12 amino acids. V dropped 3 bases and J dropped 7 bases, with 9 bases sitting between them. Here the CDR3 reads CASSIDRFEAFF. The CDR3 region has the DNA TGTGCCAGTAGTATCGACAGGTTTGAAGCTTTCTTT.

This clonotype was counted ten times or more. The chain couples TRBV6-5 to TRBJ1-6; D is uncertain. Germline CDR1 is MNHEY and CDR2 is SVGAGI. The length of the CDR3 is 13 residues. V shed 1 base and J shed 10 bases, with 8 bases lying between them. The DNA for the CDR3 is TGTGCCAGCAGTTACTTAGGGATCTCACCCCTCCACTTT. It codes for CASSYLGISPLHF.

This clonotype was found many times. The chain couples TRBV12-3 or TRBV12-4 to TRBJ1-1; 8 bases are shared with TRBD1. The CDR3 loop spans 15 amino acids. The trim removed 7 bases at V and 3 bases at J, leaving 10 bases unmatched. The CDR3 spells CASIIGQGWDTEAFF. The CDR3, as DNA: TGTGCCAGCATTATCGGACAGGGATGGGACACTGAAGCTTTCTTT.

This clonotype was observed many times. The DNA of the CDR3 is TGTGCCAGCAGCCTCTCGGGACAGGGTGAACAAGAGACCCAGTACTTC. Translation: CASSLSGQGEQETQYF. The chain carries TRBV9 and TRBJ2-5; 9 bases fit TRBD1. Germline CDR1 SGDLS, CDR2 YYNGEE. V shed 4 bases and J 2 bases; nucleotides not matched to a gene: 9. This CDR3 spans 16 amino acids.

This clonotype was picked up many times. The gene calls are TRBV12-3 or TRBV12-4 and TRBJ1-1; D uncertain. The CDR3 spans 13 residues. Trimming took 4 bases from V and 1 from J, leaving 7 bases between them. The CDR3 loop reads CASSSSGNTEAFF. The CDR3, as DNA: TGTGCCAGCAGTTCCTCGGGGAACACTGAAGCTTTCTTT.

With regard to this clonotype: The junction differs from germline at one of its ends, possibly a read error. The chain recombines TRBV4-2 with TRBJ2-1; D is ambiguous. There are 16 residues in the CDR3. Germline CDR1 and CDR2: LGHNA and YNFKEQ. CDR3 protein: CAISPGLVWSYNEQFF. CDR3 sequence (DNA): TGTGCCATCAGCCCTGGGCTCGTGTGGTCCTACAATGAGCAGTTCTTC.

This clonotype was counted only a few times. The CDR3 is CATSRQSRGTEQFF. CDR3 nucleotide sequence: TGTGCCACCAGCAGACAATCCAGGGGTACTGAGCAGTTCTTC. The V and J genes are TRBV15 and TRBJ2-1; weak D call: TRBD1 (6 bases). There are 14 residues in the CDR3. Germline V gene lookup returns CDR1 LNHNV and CDR2 YYDKDF (reference sequence). With 2 bases removed from V and 9 bases from J, the gap between germline ends came to 14 bases.

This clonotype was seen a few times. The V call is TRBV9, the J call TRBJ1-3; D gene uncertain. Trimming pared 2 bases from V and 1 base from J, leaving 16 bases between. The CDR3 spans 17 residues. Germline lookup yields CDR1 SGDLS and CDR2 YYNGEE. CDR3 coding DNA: TGTGCCAGCAGCGTTAATCCGGGAAAAGCGTCTGGAAACACCATATATTTT. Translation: CASSVNPGKASGNTIYF.

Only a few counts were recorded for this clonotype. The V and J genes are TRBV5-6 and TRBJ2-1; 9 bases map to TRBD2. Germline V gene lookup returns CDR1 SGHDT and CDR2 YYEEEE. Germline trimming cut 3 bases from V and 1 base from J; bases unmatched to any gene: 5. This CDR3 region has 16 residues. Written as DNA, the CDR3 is TGTGCCAGCAGCTACGGACTAGCGAGGTCCTACAATGAGCAGTTCTTC. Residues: CASSYGLARSYNEQFF.

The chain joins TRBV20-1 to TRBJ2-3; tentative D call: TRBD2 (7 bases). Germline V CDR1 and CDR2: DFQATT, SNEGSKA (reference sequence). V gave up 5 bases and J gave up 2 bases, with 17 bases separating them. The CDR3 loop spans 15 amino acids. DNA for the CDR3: TGCAGTGCTCAGAACCGGCGGGGGCCCACAGATACGCAGTATTTT. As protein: CSAQNRRGPTDTQYF.

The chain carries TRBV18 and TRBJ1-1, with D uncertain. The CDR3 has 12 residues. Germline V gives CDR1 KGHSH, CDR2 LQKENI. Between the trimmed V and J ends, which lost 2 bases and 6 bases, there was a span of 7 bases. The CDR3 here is CASSPEWAEAFF. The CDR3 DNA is TGTGCCAGCTCACCAGAGTGGGCTGAAGCTTTCTTT.

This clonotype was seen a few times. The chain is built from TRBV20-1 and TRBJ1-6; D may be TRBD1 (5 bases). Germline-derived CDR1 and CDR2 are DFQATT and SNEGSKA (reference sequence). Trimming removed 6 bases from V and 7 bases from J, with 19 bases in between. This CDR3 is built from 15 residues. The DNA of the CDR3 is TGCAGTGCCCCTCGAGGGACCGTTAACAATTCACCCCTCCACTTT. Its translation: CSAPRGTVNNSPLHF.

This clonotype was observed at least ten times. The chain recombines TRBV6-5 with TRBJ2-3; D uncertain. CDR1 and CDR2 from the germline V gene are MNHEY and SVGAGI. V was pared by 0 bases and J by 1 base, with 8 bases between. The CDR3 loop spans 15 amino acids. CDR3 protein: CASSYSSTGTDTQYF. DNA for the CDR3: TGTGCCAGCAGTTACTCGAGCACTGGCACAGATACGCAGTATTTT.

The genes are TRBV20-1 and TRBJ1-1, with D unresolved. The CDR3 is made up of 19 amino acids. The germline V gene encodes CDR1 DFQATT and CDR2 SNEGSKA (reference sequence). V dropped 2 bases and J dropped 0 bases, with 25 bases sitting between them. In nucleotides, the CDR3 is TGCAGTGCTAGAAATCTCAAGAAGTTATTCGAGGGCCTGAACACTGAAGCTTTCTTT. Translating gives CSARNLKKLFEGLNTEAFF.

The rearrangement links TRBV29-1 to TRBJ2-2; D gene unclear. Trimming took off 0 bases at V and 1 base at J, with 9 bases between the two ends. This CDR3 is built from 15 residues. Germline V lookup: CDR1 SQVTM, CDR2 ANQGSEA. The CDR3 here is CSVEDGDMNTGELFF. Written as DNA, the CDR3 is TGCAGCGTTGAAGATGGTGACATGAACACCGGGGAGCTGTTTTTT.

Here the CDR3 reads CASSYSRSLAGGNEQYF. CDR3 in DNA: TGTGCCAGCAGTTACTCGAGGTCGTTAGCGGGGGGGAACGAGCAGTACTTC. V usage is TRBV6-5 and J usage is TRBJ2-7; 11 nucleotides match TRBD2. From germline, CDR1 is MNHEY and CDR2 SVGAGI. Unmatched junction bases numbered 9, after V lost 0 bases and J lost 5 bases. This CDR3 comprises 17 residues.